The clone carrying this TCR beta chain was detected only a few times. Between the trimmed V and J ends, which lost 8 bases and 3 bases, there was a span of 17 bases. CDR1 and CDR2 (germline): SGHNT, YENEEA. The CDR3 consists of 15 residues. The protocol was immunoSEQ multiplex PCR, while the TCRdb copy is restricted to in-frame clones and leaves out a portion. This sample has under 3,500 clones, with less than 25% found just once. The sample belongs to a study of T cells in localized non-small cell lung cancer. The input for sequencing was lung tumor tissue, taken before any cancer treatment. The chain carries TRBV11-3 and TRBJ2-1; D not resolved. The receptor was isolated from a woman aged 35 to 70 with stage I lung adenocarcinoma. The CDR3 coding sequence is TGTGCCAGCTCAGCGTGGCAGGCATTCTACAATGAGCAGTTCTTC. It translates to CASSAWQAFYNEQFF.